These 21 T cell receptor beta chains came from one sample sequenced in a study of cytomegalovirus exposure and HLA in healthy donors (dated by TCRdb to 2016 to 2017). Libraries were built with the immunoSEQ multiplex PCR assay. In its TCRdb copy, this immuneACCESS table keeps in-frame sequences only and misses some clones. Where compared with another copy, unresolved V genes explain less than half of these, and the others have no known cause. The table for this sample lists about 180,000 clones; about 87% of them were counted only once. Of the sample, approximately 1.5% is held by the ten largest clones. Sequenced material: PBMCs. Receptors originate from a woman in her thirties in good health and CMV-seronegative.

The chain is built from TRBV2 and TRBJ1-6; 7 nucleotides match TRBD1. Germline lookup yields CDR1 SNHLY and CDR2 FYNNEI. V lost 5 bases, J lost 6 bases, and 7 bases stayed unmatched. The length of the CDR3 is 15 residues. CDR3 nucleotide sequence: TGTGCCAGCAGTATGACAGGGCCGGGTAATTCACCCCTCCACTTT. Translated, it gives CASSMTGPGNSPLHF.

CDR3 loop: CASRERPGGGNTIYF. CDR3 in DNA: TGTGCCAGCAGAGAGCGTCCAGGGGGTGGAAACACCATATATTTT. The chain couples TRBV6-1 to TRBJ1-3; 7 nucleotides match TRBD1. The CDR3 covers 15 residues. From germline, CDR1 is MNHNS and CDR2 SASEGT. The V and J ends lost 6 bases and 3 bases, in that order; junction bases with no gene match: 8.

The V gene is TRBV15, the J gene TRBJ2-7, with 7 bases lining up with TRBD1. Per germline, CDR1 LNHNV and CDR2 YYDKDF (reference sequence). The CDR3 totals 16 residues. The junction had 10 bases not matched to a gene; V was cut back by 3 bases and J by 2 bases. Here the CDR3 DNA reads TGTGCCACCAGCAGTAACCGGGACAGAAATACCTACGAGCAGTACTTC. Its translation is CATSSNRDRNTYEQYF.

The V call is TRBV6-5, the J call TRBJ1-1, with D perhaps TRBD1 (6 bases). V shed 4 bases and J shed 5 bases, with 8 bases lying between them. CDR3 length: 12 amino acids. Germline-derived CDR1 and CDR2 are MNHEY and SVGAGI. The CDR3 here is CASSFRGTEAFF. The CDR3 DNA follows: TGTGCCAGCAGTTTCAGGGGTACTGAAGCTTTCTTT.

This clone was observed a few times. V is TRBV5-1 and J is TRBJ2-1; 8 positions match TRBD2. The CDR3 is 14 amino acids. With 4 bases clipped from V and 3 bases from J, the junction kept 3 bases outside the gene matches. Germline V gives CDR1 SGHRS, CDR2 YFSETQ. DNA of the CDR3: TGCGCCAGCAGCCACGGGACTAGCTACAATGAGCAGTTCTTC. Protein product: CASSHGTSYNEQFF.

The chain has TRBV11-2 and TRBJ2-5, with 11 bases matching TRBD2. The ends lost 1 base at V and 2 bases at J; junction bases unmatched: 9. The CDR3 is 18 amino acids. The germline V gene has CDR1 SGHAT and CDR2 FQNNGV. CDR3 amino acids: CASSLGRLAGGGQETQYF. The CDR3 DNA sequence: TGTGCCAGCAGCTTAGGACGGCTAGCGGGGGGTGGTCAAGAGACCCAGTACTTC.

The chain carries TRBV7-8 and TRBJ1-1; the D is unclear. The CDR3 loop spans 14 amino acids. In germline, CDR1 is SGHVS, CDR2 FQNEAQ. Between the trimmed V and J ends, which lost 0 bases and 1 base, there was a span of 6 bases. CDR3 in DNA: TGTGCCAGCAGCTTAGCCGGTAGGAACACTGAAGCTTTCTTT. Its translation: CASSLAGRNTEAFF. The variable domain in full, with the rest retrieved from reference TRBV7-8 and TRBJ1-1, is GAGVSQSPRYKVAKRGQDVALRCDPISGHVSLFWYQQALGQGPEFLTYFQNEAQLDKSGLPSDRFFAERPEGSVSTLKIQRTQQEDSAVYLCASSLAGRNTEAFFGQGTRLTVV.

In DNA form, the CDR3 reads TGTGCCAGTAGTATGGGGGCCTCCTACGAGCAGTACTTC. This gives the protein CASSMGASYEQYF. J is TRBJ2-7 and V is TRBV19, with D perhaps TRBD1 (6 bases). This CDR3 contains 13 residues. Germline CDR1 is LNHDA and CDR2 is SQIVND (reference sequence). Trimming removed 3 bases at V and 0 bases at J, with 6 bases between.

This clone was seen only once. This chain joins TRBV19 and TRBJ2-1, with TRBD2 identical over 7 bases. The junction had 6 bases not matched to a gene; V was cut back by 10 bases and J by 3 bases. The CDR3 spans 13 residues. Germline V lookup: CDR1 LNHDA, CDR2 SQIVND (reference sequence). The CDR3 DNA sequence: TGTGCCACCCTAGCGGCTTACTACAATGAGCAGTTCTTC. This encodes CATLAAYYNEQFF.

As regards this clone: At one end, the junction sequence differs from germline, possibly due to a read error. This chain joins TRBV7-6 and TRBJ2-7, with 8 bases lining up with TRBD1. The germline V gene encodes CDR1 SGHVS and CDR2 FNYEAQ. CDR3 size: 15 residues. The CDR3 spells CASSLLRDRSSEQYF. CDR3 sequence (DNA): TGTGCCAGCAGCTTACTAAGGGACAGGTCCTCCGAGCAGTACTTC. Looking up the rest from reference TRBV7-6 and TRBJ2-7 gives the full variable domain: GAGVSQSPRYKVTKRGQDVALRCDPISGHVSLYWYRQALGQGPEFLTYFNYEAQQDKSGLPNDRFSAERPEGSISTLTIQRTEQRDSAMYRCASSLLRDRSSEQYFGPGTRLTVT.

CDR3 sequence: CASSLGPGKRGNTGELFF. The CDR3 DNA follows: TGCGCCAGCAGCTTGGGCCCAGGGAAGCGAGGGAACACCGGGGAGCTGTTTTTT. The chain combines TRBV5-1 with TRBJ2-2, with D possibly TRBD1 on 5 matching bases. Trimming pared 0 bases from V and 1 base from J, leaving 16 bases between. Germline lookup yields CDR1 SGHRS and CDR2 YFSETQ. This CDR3 region has 18 residues.

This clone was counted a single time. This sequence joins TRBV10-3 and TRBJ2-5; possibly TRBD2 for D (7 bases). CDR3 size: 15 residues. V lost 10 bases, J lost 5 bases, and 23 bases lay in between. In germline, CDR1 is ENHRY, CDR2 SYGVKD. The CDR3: CANSVSGGAGETQYF. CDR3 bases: TGTGCCAACTCCGTTAGTGGGGGGGCAGGGGAGACCCAGTACTTC.

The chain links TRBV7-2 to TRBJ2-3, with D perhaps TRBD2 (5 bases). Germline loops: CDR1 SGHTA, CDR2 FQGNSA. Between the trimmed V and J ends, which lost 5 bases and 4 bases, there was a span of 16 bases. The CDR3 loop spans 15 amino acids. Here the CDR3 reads CASSPWAGRADTQYF. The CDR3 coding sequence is TGTGCCAGCAGCCCATGGGCGGGCCGTGCAGATACGCAGTATTTT.

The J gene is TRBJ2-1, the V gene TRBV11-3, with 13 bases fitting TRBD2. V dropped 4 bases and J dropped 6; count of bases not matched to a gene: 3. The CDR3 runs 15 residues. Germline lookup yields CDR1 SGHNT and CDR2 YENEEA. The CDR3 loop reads CASSSTSGGSNEQFF. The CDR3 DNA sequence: TGTGCCAGCAGCTCGACTAGCGGGGGGTCCAATGAGCAGTTCTTC.

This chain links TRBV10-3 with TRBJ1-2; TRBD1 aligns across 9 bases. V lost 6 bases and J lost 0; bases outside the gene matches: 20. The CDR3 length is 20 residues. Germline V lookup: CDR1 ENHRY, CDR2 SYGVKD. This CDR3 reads CAIRTLVGQGSRHSNYGYTF. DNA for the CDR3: TGTGCCATCAGGACCCTTGTAGGACAGGGGTCCCGGCATTCTAACTATGGCTACACCTTC.

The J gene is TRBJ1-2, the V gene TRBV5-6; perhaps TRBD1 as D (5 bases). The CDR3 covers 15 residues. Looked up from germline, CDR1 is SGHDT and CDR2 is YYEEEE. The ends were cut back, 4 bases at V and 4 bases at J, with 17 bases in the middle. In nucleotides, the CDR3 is TGTGCCAGCAGCCCCACGGGGGGGGTGATCTATGGCTACACCTTC. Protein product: CASSPTGGVIYGYTF.

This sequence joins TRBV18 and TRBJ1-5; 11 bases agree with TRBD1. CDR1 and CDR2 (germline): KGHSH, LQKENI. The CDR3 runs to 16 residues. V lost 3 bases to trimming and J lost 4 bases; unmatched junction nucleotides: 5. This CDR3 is CASSPRGTGGNQPQHF. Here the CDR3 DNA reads TGTGCCAGCTCACCCCGCGGGACAGGGGGGAATCAGCCCCAGCATTTT.

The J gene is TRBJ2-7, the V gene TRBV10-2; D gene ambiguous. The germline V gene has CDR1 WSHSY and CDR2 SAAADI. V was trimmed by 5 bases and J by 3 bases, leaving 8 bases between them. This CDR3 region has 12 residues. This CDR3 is CASSQDVYEQYF. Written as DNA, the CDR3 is TGCGCCAGCAGTCAGGATGTCTACGAGCAGTACTTC.

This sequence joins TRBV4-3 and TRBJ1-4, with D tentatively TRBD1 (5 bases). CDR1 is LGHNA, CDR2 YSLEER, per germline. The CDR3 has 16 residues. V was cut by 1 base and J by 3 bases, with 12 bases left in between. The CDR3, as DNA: TGCGCCAGCAGCCAAGCAACGGGGGTGGCTAATGAAAAACTGTTTTTT. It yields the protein CASSQATGVANEKLFF.

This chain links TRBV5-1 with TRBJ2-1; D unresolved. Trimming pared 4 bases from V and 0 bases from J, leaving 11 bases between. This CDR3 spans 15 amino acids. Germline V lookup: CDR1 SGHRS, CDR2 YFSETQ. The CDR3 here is CASSVIPSSYNEQFF. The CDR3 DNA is TGCGCCAGCAGCGTGATCCCCAGCTCCTACAATGAGCAGTTCTTC.

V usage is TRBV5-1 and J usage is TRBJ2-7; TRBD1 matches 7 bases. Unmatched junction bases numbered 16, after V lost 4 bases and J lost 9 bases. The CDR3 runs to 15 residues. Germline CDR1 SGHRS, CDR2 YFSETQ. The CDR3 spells CASSPGDRSTNGQYF. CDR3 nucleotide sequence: TGCGCCAGCAGCCCCGGGGACAGATCTACGAATGGGCAGTACTTC.